The 27 T cell receptor beta chains presented below share a single source sample, sequenced in a study of radiotherapy plus CTLA-4 blockade in lung cancer. TCRdb keeps only in-frame clones here, not all; method: immunoSEQ multiplex PCR. The sample lists approximately 33,000 clones, around 80% occurring once. Sequencing used peripheral blood, obtained from a patient treated with radiotherapy plus ipilimumab. The receptors shown here come from a human donor with non-small cell lung cancer who had stable disease on radiotherapy plus ipilimumab.

This clone appeared once. CDR3 bases: TGTGCCAGCTCACCAGAACAGTCCTATGGCTACACCTTC. Encoded protein: CASSPEQSYGYTF. The chain carries TRBV18 and TRBJ1-2; the D is unclear. The germline V gene encodes CDR1 KGHSH and CDR2 LQKENI. With 2 bases removed from V and 4 bases from J, the gap between germline ends came to 8 bases. This CDR3 has 13 residues.

The gene calls are TRBV19 and TRBJ1-1, with D perhaps matching TRBD1 (6 bases). This CDR3 has 15 amino acids. With 7 bases removed from V and 6 bases from J, the gap between germline ends came to 21 bases. Germline CDR1 LNHDA, CDR2 SQIVND (reference sequence). The CDR3 region has the DNA TGTGCCAGTACCCCGAGCAGGGGTGGTTTCGCTGAAGCTTTCTTT. This sequence encodes CASTPSRGGFAEAFF.

V is TRBV11-3 and J is TRBJ2-5; TRBD2 matches at 15 bases. The CDR3 runs to 17 residues. The junction had 7 bases not matched to a gene; V was cut back by 5 bases and J by 3 bases. CDR1 and CDR2 (germline): SGHNT, YENEEA. CDR3 amino acids: CASSDRRTSGGEETQYF. CDR3 nucleotides: TGTGCCAGCAGCGACAGAAGGACTAGCGGGGGGGAAGAGACCCAGTACTTC. The full variable domain, completed using reference TRBV11-3 and TRBJ2-5, is EAGVVQSPRYKIIEKKQPVAFWCNPISGHNTLYWYLQNLGQGPELLIRYENEEAVDDSQLPKDRFSAERLKGVDSTLKIQPAELGDSAVYLCASSDRRTSGGEETQYFGPGTRLLVL.

This clone was counted between two and nine times. The V call is TRBV5-1, the J call TRBJ1-2; no definite D call. Trimming left V 2 bases short and J 1 base short, with 6 bases between. Germline V gives CDR1 SGHRS, CDR2 YFSETQ. The CDR3 spans 13 residues. CDR3 residues: CASSLSGNYGYTF. The CDR3 DNA sequence: TGCGCCAGCAGCTTATCCGGTAACTATGGCTACACCTTC.

The V and J genes are TRBV27 and TRBJ2-2; D is possibly TRBD1 (5 bases). This CDR3 region has 15 residues. Germline V gene data show CDR1 as MNHEY and CDR2 as SMNVEV (reference sequence). V gave up 8 bases and J gave up 2 bases, with 15 bases separating them. The CDR3 here is CASRTGSLNTGELFF. Written as DNA, the CDR3 is TGTGCCAGCCGTACAGGCAGTTTAAACACCGGGGAGCTGTTTTTT.

The rearrangement joins TRBV5-6 to TRBJ1-1, with D possibly being TRBD1 (5 bases). Germline V CDR1 and CDR2: SGHDT, YYEEEE. V dropped 3 bases and J dropped 2 bases, with 8 bases sitting between them. The CDR3 is 13 amino acids. The CDR3 sequence is CASSSTVNTEAFF. The CDR3 DNA follows: TGTGCCAGCAGCTCGACAGTAAACACTGAAGCTTTCTTT. The complete variable domain, with remaining parts taken from reference TRBV5-6 and TRBJ1-1, reads DAGVTQSPTHLIKTRGQQVTLRCSPKSGHDTVSWYQQALGQGPQFIFQYYEEEERQRGNFPDRFSGHQFPNYSSELNVNALLLGDSALYLCASSSTVNTEAFFGQGTRLTVV.

This clone was seen a handful of times. V usage is TRBV7-2 and J usage is TRBJ1-2, with TRBD1 as a possible D gene (6 bases). From germline, CDR1 is SGHTA and CDR2 FQGNSA. This CDR3 region has 17 residues. The V and J ends lost 2 bases and 4 bases respectively, with 20 bases between them. The CDR3 region has the DNA TGTGCCAGCAGCTTAACCATCACACAGGGTCGCGGCTATGGCTACACCTTC. Translated, it gives CASSLTITQGRGYGYTF. The full variable domain, its missing parts supplied by reference TRBV7-2 and TRBJ1-2, is GAGVSQSPSNKVTEKGKDVELRCDPISGHTALYWYRQSLGQGLEFLIYFQGNSAPDKSGLPSDRFSAERTGGSVSTLTIQRTQQEDSAVYLCASSLTITQGRGYGYTFGSGTRLTVV.

The chain couples TRBV11-3 to TRBJ2-3, with 12 bases aligning to TRBD2. The CDR3 is made up of 16 amino acids. Germline assignment: CDR1 SGHNT and CDR2 YENEEA. V shed 5 bases and J 2 bases; nucleotides not matched to a gene: 5. The CDR3 loop reads CASSTTSGGLTDTQYF. The CDR3 DNA is TGTGCCAGCAGCACGACTAGCGGGGGTCTCACAGATACGCAGTATTTT.

This clone was seen only once. Written as DNA, the CDR3 is TGTGCCTCCCCCCGGACAGGAGGGAACATGAACACTGAAGCTTTCTTT. Translating it yields CASPRTGGNMNTEAFF. The chain recombines TRBV30 with TRBJ1-1; 7 bases are a match to TRBD1. The germline V gene encodes CDR1 GTSNPN and CDR2 SVGIG (reference sequence). V was clipped by 7 bases and J by 0 bases; unmatched bases: 14. The CDR3 is made up of 16 amino acids.

The CDR3 DNA sequence: TGTGCCAGCAGCAGAGGACAGGGAGAAGAGACCCAGTACTTC. Amino acid sequence: CASSRGQGEETQYF. The rearrangement uses TRBV27 and TRBJ2-5; 8 bases fit TRBD1. Germline trimming cut 6 bases from V and 3 bases from J; bases unmatched to any gene: 6. Germline values: CDR1 MNHEY, CDR2 SMNVEV (reference sequence). This CDR3 has 14 amino acids.

The rearrangement uses TRBV10-1 and TRBJ2-1; either TRBD1 or TRBD2 may supply D (5 bases each). CDR3 size: 15 residues. Germline assignment: CDR1 WNHNN and CDR2 SYGVQD (reference sequence). Between the trimmed V and J ends, which lost 2 bases and 7 bases, there was a span of 15 bases. CDR3 sequence: CASSEGWGIQNEQFF. CDR3 bases: TGCGCCAGCAGTGAGGGTTGGGGGATACAAAATGAGCAGTTCTTC.

This rearrangement joins TRBV27 to TRBJ1-1, with D tentatively TRBD1 (6 bases). In germline, CDR1 is MNHEY, CDR2 SMNVEV (reference sequence). The CDR3 sequence is 15 residues long. Trimming pared 2 bases from V and 10 bases from J, leaving 20 bases between. CDR3 loop: CASSLMAGADTRAFF. For the CDR3, the DNA is TGTGCCAGCAGTTTAATGGCAGGGGCAGACACCCGAGCTTTCTTT.

This clone has a single count. The genes are TRBV11-3 and TRBJ2-1; 13 nucleotides align to TRBD2. Germline assignment: CDR1 SGHNT and CDR2 YENEEA. J gave up 8 bases and V 10 bases, and 5 bases lay outside the gene matches. The length of the CDR3 is 13 residues. The CDR3 protein is CAKTSGGADEQFF. The CDR3 coding sequence is TGTGCCAAAACTAGCGGGGGGGCCGATGAGCAGTTCTTC. Together with reference TRBV11-3 and TRBJ2-1, the CDR3 gives the full variable domain: EAGVVQSPRYKIIEKKQPVAFWCNPISGHNTLYWYLQNLGQGPELLIRYENEEAVDDSQLPKDRFSAERLKGVDSTLKIQPAELGDSAVYLCAKTSGGADEQFFGPGTRLTVL.

This clone was seen just once. This sequence joins TRBV10-3 and TRBJ1-3; a weak D match, TRBD1 (5 bases). Germline V gives CDR1 ENHRY, CDR2 SYGVKD. The CDR3 has 13 amino acids. Trimming pared 3 bases from V and 8 bases from J, leaving 11 bases between. The DNA for the CDR3 is TGTGCCATCAGTGAAGGGCAGGGAGACACCATATATTTT. Its protein product is CAISEGQGDTIYF.

This chain connects TRBV7-9 to TRBJ1-1; no clear D. Between the trimmed V and J ends, which lost 2 bases and 3 bases, there was a span of 10 bases. The germline V gene encodes CDR1 SEHNR and CDR2 FQNEAQ (reference sequence). The CDR3 is 14 amino acids. CDR3 coding DNA: TGTGCCAGCAGCTTACCAGAGAGGTACACTGAAGCTTTCTTT. It translates to CASSLPERYTEAFF.

This chain connects TRBV11-2 to TRBJ1-2; 10 positions match TRBD1. CDR1 SGHAT and CDR2 FQNNGV come from the germline V gene. This CDR3 spans 15 amino acids. V shed 0 bases and J 7 bases; nucleotides not matched to a gene: 5. The CDR3 nucleotides are TGTGCCAGCAGCTTAGAAGGGACAGGGGACACTGGCTACACCTTC. It translates to CASSLEGTGDTGYTF.

About this clone: Other DNA sequences in this sample translate to the same CDR3. This sequence joins TRBV5-1 and TRBJ1-5; 7 bases agree with TRBD1. Looked up from germline, CDR1 is SGHRS and CDR2 is YFSETQ. Trimming at V came to 4 bases and at J to 2 bases, leaving 6 bases not matched to a gene. The CDR3 loop spans 15 amino acids. The DNA of the CDR3 is TGCGCCAGCAGCCTCGATGGACAGGGCAATCAGCCCCAGCATTTT. Amino acid sequence: CASSLDGQGNQPQHF.

The V call is TRBV2, the J call TRBJ1-2; 7 bases agree with TRBD1. Germline-derived CDR1 and CDR2 are SNHLY and FYNNEI. The V gene end was trimmed by 9 bases and the J gene end by 0 bases; junction bases not matched to a gene: 7. CDR3 length: 14 residues. This chain's CDR3 is CASLRDSSNYGYTF. For the CDR3, the DNA is TGTGCCAGTCTCCGGGACAGCTCTAACTATGGCTACACCTTC.

V and J are TRBV23-1 and TRBJ1-5; no reliable D call. TRBV23-1 has ORF status, its function being uncertain. The V and J ends lost 3 bases and 0 bases respectively, with 12 bases between them. The CDR3 runs 16 residues. The CDR3: CASSQPRPYSNQPQHF. The DNA of the CDR3 is TGCGCCAGCAGTCAGCCGCGTCCTTATAGCAATCAGCCCCAGCATTTT.

This chain connects TRBV6-5 to TRBJ1-2; D gene ambiguous. Trimming pared 3 bases from V and 2 bases from J, leaving 7 bases between. The CDR3 consists of 13 residues. Germline assignment: CDR1 MNHEY and CDR2 SVGAGI. Written as DNA, the CDR3 is TGTGCCAGCAGTTATGACCCCAACTATGGCTACACCTTC. Protein product: CASSYDPNYGYTF.

This CDR3 is CASIQLIQNYGYTF. The DNA for the CDR3 is TGTGCCAGCATCCAGCTTATCCAGAACTATGGCTACACCTTC. The J gene is TRBJ1-2, the V gene TRBV5-6; D unclear. Per the germline V gene, CDR1 is SGHDT and CDR2 is YYEEEE. The ends were cut back, 6 bases at V and 2 bases at J, with 14 bases in the middle. This CDR3 has 14 amino acids.

The chain employs TRBV5-1 and TRBJ2-7; tentatively, D is TRBD1 (7 bases). Trimming pared 0 bases from V and 3 bases from J, leaving 13 bases between. Germline V gene data show CDR1 as SGHRS and CDR2 as YFSETQ. The CDR3 spans 15 residues. The CDR3 spells CASSLAGGGGYEQYF. In DNA form, the CDR3 reads TGCGCCAGCAGCTTGGCCGGAGGGGGCGGCTACGAGCAGTACTTC.

The chain carries TRBV11-2 and TRBJ1-2; 8 bases fit TRBD1. The germline V gene has CDR1 SGHAT and CDR2 FQNNGV. After removal of 1 base from V and 4 bases from J, the junction contained 2 bases not matched to a gene. The CDR3 spans 14 residues. DNA for the CDR3: TGTGCCAGCAGCTTAGCACAGGGGGTCTATGGCTACACCTTC. Translated: CASSLAQGVYGYTF.

A few counts support this clone. This chain connects TRBV5-1 to TRBJ1-2; possibly TRBD1 for D (6 bases). From germline, CDR1 is SGHRS and CDR2 YFSETQ. CDR3 size: 14 residues. The V gene lost 4 bases and the J gene lost 3 bases, with 13 bases spanning the gap. CDR3: CASSRDTRDYGYTF. The CDR3 region has the DNA TGCGCCAGCAGCCGGGACACTAGGGACTATGGCTACACCTTC.

The chain is built from TRBV5-6 and TRBJ1-4; TRBD1 agrees at 11 bases. Germline CDR1 reads SGHDT; CDR2 reads YYEEEE. The V gene end was trimmed by 2 bases and the J gene end by 10 bases; junction bases not matched to a gene: 13. CDR3 length: 17 amino acids. This CDR3 is CASSLGQGAIGVGKLFF. The CDR3 DNA reads TGTGCCAGCAGCTTAGGACAGGGGGCGATTGGAGTCGGAAAACTGTTTTTT.

The chain joins TRBV28 to TRBJ2-5, with a tentative D call TRBD1 (6 bases). Trimming cost V 7 bases and J 4 bases, with 13 bases left between them. This CDR3 contains 13 residues. The germline CDR1 and CDR2 sequences are MDHEN and SYDVKM. The CDR3 DNA reads TGTGCCAGCACAGGGGTGCGGCGAGAGACCCAGTACTTC. The encoded protein is CASTGVRRETQYF.

This chain joins TRBV30 and TRBJ2-7; a possible D gene is TRBD2 (5 bases). CDR1 is GTSNPN, CDR2 SVGIG, per germline (reference sequence). V lost 0 bases to trimming and J lost 4 bases, with 16 bases between them. The CDR3 length is 15 residues. The chain's CDR3 is CAWSVGNRGPYEQYF. The CDR3 nucleotides are TGTGCCTGGAGTGTGGGAAATCGAGGGCCGTACGAGCAGTACTTC.